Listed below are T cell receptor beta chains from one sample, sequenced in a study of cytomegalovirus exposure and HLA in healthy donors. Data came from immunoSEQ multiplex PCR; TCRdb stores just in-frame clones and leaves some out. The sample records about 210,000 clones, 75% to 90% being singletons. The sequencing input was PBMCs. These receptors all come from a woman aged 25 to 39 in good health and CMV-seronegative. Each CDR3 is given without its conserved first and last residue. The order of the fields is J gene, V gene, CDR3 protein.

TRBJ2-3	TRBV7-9	ASSLRLAGTDTQY
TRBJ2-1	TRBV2	ASKESTFYNEQF
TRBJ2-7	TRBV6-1	ASSSPGQGSHEQY
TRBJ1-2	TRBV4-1	ASSQVFGANYGYT
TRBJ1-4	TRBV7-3	ASSLTSGEKLF
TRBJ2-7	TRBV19	ASSTLGTTYEQY
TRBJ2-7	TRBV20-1	SARRGTEQY
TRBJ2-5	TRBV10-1	ASSRDREETQY
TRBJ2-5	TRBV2	ASSPPDLKQETQY
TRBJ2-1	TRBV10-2	ASSDSGLSNEQF
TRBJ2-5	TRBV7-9	ASSFPGQGQETQY
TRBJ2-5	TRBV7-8	ASSLAVAGQTQY
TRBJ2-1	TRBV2	ASSVGLNYNEQF
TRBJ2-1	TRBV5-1	ASSKAGPFNEQF
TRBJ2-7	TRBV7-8	ASSNRTGNLYEQY
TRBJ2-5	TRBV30	AWSVPGKETQY
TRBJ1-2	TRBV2	ASSERPGTGGLHGYT
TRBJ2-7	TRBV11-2	ASSSSLRDGGPEQY
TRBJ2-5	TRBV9	ASSVTSRETQY
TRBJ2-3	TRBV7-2	ASSREWGGNTDTQY
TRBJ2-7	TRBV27	ASSFLAGGSSYEQY
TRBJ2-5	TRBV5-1	ASSLGLASEETQY
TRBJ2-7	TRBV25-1	ASNQGFPYEQY
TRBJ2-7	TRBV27	ASSPRDRTSGRFLEQY
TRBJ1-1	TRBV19	ASSNRGEDTEAF
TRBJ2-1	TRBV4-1	ASSQREGYNEQF
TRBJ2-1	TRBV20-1	SATRFEQF
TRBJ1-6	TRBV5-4	ASSPSYNSPLH
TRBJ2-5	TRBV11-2	ASSLEGPGGQETQY
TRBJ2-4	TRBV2	ASSVSGDIQY
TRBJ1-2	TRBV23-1	ARAWDRSYGYT
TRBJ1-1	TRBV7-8	ASSSPFHQAGHGEAF
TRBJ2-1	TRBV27	ASSPDSGGVTRYNEQF
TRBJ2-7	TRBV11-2	ASSLVRGLDEQY
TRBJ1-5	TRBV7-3	ASSRSVDNQPQH
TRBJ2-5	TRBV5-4	ASSLEASGKSETQY
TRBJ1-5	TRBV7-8	ASSLGRQGGPQH
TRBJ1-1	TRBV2	ASSSTGGTEAF
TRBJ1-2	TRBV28	ASSPRQGAWYGYT
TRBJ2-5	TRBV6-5	ASSPLTGRETQY
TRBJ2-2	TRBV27	ASSLDRGPTGELF
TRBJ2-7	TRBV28	ASSPLSGGVDSFFRYEQY
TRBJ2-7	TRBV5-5	ASRPASGGTYEQY
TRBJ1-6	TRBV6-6	ASKYDREGNSPLH
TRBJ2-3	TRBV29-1	SVPQLAGEGETDTQY
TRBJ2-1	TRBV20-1	SAKRNEQF
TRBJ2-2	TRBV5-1	ASSLVAGELF
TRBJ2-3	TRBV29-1	SVVRTSKDTQY
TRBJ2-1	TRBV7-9	ASSLALWTGDGDNEQF
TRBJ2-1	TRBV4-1	ASSRLLSGRPNEQF
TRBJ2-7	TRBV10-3	AIGTPGLEQY
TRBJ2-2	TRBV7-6	ASSTYHTGEELF
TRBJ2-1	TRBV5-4	ASSSGTSANNEQF
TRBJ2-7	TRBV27	ASSFRDRAFEQY
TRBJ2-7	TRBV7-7	ASSLEPGEEQY
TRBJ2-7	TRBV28	ASSSGGTYEQY
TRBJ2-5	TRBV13	ASSSHGGMMETQY
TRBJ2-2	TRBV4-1	ASSQEIPMGLYGELF
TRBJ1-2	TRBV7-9	ASSQGQSNYGYT
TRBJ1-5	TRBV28	ASSLIEGQPQH